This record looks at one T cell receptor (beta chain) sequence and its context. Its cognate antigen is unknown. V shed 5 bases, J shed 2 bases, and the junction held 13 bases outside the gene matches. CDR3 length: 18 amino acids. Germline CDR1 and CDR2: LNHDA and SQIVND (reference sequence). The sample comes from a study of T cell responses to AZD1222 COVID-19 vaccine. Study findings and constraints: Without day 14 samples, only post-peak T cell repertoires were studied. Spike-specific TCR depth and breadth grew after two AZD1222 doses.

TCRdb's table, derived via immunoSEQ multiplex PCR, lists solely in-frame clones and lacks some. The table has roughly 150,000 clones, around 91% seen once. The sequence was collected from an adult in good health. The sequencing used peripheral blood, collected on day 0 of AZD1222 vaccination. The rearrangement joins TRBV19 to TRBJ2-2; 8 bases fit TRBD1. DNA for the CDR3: TGTGCCAGTAGTCCCAAACGCAGGGGGCAGATTAACACCGGGGAGCTGTTTTTT. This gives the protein CASSPKRRGQINTGELFF. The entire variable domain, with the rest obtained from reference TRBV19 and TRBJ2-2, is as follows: DGGITQSPKYLFRKEGQNVTLSCEQNLNHDAMYWYRQDPGQGLRLIYYSQIVNDFQKGDIAEGYSVSREKKESFPLTVTSAQKNPTAFYLCASSPKRRGQINTGELFFGEGSRLTVL.